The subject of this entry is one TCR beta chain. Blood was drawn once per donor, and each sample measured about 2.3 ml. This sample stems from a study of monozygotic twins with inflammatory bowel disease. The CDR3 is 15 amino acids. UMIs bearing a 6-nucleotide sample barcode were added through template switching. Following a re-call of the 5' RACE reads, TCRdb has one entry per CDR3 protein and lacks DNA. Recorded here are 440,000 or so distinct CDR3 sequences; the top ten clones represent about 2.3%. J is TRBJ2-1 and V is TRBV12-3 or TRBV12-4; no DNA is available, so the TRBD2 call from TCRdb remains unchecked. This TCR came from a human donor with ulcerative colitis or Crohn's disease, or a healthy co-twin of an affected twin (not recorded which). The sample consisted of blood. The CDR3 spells CASSPASSGYNEQFF.